This T cell receptor (beta chain) came from a study of blood T cell repertoires in COVID-19. CDR1 and CDR2 from the germline V gene are SGDLS and YYNGEE. Trimming stripped 3 bases from V and 4 bases from J, with 6 bases between. This CDR3 comprises 12 residues. Original processing methods: Counts of nucleated cells, estimated from reference gene primer amplification, were obtained. Assay: immunoSEQ multiplex PCR; the TCRdb copy retains only in-frame clones and omits some. That table supplies the V and J calls and clone size; D and trimming were determined from the DNA. This table holds 350,000 to 450,000 clones, more than 70% found once. The study assigned cohorts using participant-reported clinical history. Participants in the exposed group had met a COVID-19 case in the 2 weeks before joining the study.

Sequenced input: PBMCs or T cells enriched from blood (not recorded which). This chain links TRBV9 with TRBJ2-3; no firm D call. This TCR derives from a woman aged 18-29 years who had been exposed to COVID-19. CDR3 sequence reads: CASSAQADTQYF. The DNA of the CDR3 is TGTGCCAGCAGCGCCCAGGCAGATACGCAGTATTTT.